These 6 T cell receptor beta chains were sequenced from one sample in a study of esophageal squamous cell carcinoma under preoperative chemotherapy. The sample's time point: before preoperative PTX-NDP chemotherapy. One entry per CDR3 protein results from TCRdb running MiXCR on the PCR reads. The sample holds over 13,000 distinct CDR3 sequences; more than 50% are singletons and the top ten take around 53%. Sampling was done from a patient given preoperative chemotherapy. Receptor source: a human donor with esophageal squamous cell carcinoma. The donor label of this sample is uncertain.

Concerning this clonotype: A much larger clone lies one base from this, so it may be a read error. CDR3 bases: TGTGCCAGCAAGAGGGGGGGGGAGAACCAGTTCTTC. Translation gives CASKRGGENQFF. The rearrangement links TRBV6-1 to TRBJ2-5, with a tentative D call TRBD2 (7 bases). The J call may be mistaken, given a closer DNA end match to TRBJ2-1. Germline values: CDR1 MNHNS, CDR2 SASEGT. There are 12 residues in the CDR3.

This clonotype was counted many times. The V call is TRBV7-2, the J call TRBJ2-7; the match to TRBD1 covers 7 bases. The CDR3 consists of 15 residues. Germline V gives CDR1 SGHTA, CDR2 FQGNSA. With 1 base clipped from V and 2 bases from J, the junction kept 5 bases outside the gene matches. The CDR3 sequence is CASSLVWDSPYEQYF. The CDR3 region has the DNA TGTGCCAGCAGCTTAGTTTGGGACAGCCCCTACGAGCAGTACTTC.

In this sample, this clonotype turned up a few times. The chain has TRBV6-5 and TRBJ1-1; D not resolved. CDR3 size: 13 residues. Trimming stripped 0 bases from V and 1 base from J, with 3 bases between. The germline gives CDR1 MNHEY, CDR2 SVGAGI. CDR3 DNA sequence: TGTGCCAGCAGTTACTCCAGGAACACTGAAGCTTTCTTT. Amino acids: CASSYSRNTEAFF.

This clonotype was observed once. The J gene is TRBJ2-1, the V gene TRBV6-2 or TRBV6-3; the D gene could be TRBD1 or TRBD2 (6 bases each). Trimming took off 2 bases at V and 13 bases at J, with 21 bases between the two ends. CDR1 and CDR2 from the germline V gene are MNHEY and SVGEGT. The CDR3 has 15 residues. This CDR3 is CASSYLRYGGETQFF. In DNA form, the CDR3 reads TGTGCCAGCAGTTACCTCCGGTACGGGGGCGAGACCCAGTTCTTC.

V gene TRBV6-1 combines with J gene TRBJ2-7; 7 bases are shared with TRBD1. V shed 0 bases, J shed 2 bases, and the junction held 7 bases outside the gene matches. This CDR3 has 16 amino acids. Germline V gives CDR1 MNHNS, CDR2 SASEGT. In DNA form, the CDR3 reads TGTGCCAGCAGTGAAGCGGCAGGGGGACCACCCTACGAGCAGTACTTC. This gives the protein CASSEAAGGPPYEQYF.

V and J are TRBV6-1 and TRBJ2-4, with D perhaps matching TRBD2 (6 bases). The CDR3 has 16 amino acids. Trimming removed 4 bases from V and 10 bases from J, with 23 bases in between. CDR1 and CDR2 (germline): MNHNS, SASEGT. As DNA, the CDR3 is TGTGCCAGCAGTGGCAAGGGGCGGTGCGGGAAAGATATTCAGTACTTC. Protein product: CASSGKGRCGKDIQYF.